This entry features one T cell receptor (beta chain) sequence. CDR3 length: 16 residues. Germline CDR1 reads SGHDN; CDR2 reads FVKESK. Trimming removed 1 base at V and 0 bases at J, with 10 bases between. Clones were sequenced by immunoSEQ multiplex PCR, and TCRdb holds only the in-frame ones, with some missing. The sample yields fewer than 450,000 clones, 88% seen once. The sample belongs to a study of blood T cell repertoires in COVID-19. The sequenced sample consisted of PBMCs or T cells enriched from blood (not recorded which). This TCR was recovered from a woman aged 40 to 50 with acute COVID-19. The rearrangement links TRBV14 to TRBJ1-3, with D possibly TRBD1 on 6 matching bases. CDR3 in amino acids: CASSQVGGFSGNTIYF. The CDR3 coding sequence is TGTGCCAGCAGCCAAGTTGGGGGCTTCTCTGGAAACACCATATATTTT. Full variable domain (missing parts from reference TRBV14 and TRBJ1-3): EAGVTQFPSHSVIEKGQTVTLRCDPISGHDNLYWYRRVMGKEIKFLLHFVKESKQDESGMPNNRFLAERTGGTYSTLKVQPAELEDSGVYFCASSQVGGFSGNTIYFGEGSWLTVV.